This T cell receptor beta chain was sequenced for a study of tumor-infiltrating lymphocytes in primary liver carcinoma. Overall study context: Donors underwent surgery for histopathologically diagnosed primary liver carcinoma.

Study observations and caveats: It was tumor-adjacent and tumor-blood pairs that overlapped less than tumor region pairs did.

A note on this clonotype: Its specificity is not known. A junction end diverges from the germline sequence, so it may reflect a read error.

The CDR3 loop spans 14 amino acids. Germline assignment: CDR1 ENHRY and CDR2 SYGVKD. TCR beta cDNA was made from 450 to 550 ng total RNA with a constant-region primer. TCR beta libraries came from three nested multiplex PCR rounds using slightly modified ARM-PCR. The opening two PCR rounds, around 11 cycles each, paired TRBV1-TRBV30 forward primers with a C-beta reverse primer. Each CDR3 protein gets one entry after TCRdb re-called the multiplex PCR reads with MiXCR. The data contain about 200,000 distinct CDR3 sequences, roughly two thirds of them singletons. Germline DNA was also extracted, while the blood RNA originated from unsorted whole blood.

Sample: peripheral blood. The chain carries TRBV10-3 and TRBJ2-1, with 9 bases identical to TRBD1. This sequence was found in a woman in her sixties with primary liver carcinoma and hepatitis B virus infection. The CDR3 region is CTTATGTGNNGQFF. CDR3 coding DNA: TGTACCACCGCGACCGGGACAGGGAATAATGGGCAGTTCTTC.